Listed here are 10 T cell receptor beta chains from one sample, sequenced in a study of blood T cell repertoires in COVID-19. Generated by immunoSEQ multiplex PCR, the TCRdb table keeps only in-frame clones and is missing some. The sample has over 55,000 clones, 80% to 85% seen once. The sample comprised peripheral blood. The source is a man older than 75 with COVID-19, enrolled during active disease.

J is TRBJ2-1 and V is TRBV6-2 or TRBV6-3, with TRBD2 matching 9 bases. Losses at the gene ends were 6 bases for V and 8 bases for J; bases not matched to a gene: 8. This CDR3 comprises 14 residues. Germline lookup yields CDR1 MNHEY and CDR2 SVGEGT. The CDR3 is CASSRGLARDEQFF. Here the CDR3 DNA reads TGTGCCAGCAGCCGGGGACTAGCTAGGGATGAGCAGTTCTTC.

The chain couples TRBV25-1 to TRBJ1-1, with D maybe TRBD1 (6 bases). Trimming pared 4 bases from V and 5 bases from J, leaving 14 bases between. This CDR3 has 14 amino acids. Germline V lookup: CDR1 MGHDK, CDR2 SYGVNS. CDR3 in DNA: TGTGCCAGCAGTGTAAGGACAGCCGTGACTGAAGCTTTCTTT. Its translation: CASSVRTAVTEAFF.

The V and J genes are TRBV4-3 and TRBJ1-2; the D gene is possibly TRBD1 (5 bases). CDR3 size: 14 residues. The V end was cut by 1 base, the J end by 10 bases, with 16 bases between. Germline assignment: CDR1 LGHNA and CDR2 YSLEER. The CDR3 is CASSQVRGLGVYTF. CDR3 nucleotide sequence: TGCGCCAGCAGCCAAGTTAGGGGCCTTGGTGTCTACACCTTC.

This rearrangement joins TRBV5-1 to TRBJ1-3; perhaps TRBD1 as D (6 bases). The germline V gene encodes CDR1 SGHRS and CDR2 YFSETQ. Between the trimmed V and J ends, which lost 3 bases and 2 bases, there was a span of 18 bases. This CDR3 is 17 amino acids long. The CDR3 reads CASSSLNFGQPGNTIYF. The CDR3 DNA is TGCGCCAGCAGCTCGCTAAATTTCGGACAGCCTGGAAACACCATATATTTT.

V gene TRBV6-5 combines with J gene TRBJ1-1; TRBD1 might be the D (6 bases). This CDR3 is built from 15 residues. Germline loops: CDR1 MNHEY, CDR2 SVGAGI. The V end lost 5 bases, the J end lost 6 bases, and 19 bases lay between the germline ends. The CDR3: CASSPGVGARAEAFF. The CDR3 nucleotides read TGTGCCAGCAGTCCCGGGGTGGGGGCGCGGGCTGAAGCTTTCTTT.

The rearrangement uses TRBV25-1 and TRBJ2-1; perhaps TRBD2 as D (7 bases). V lost 8 bases and J 2 bases, leaving 16 bases between the germline ends. This CDR3 spans 15 amino acids. Germline CDR1 and CDR2: MGHDK and SYGVNS. CDR3 loop: CASQKGRGAYNEQFF. The CDR3 bases are TGTGCCAGCCAAAAGGGGAGGGGGGCCTACAATGAGCAGTTCTTC.

V gene TRBV18 combines with J gene TRBJ2-7; 9 bases are a match to TRBD2. Germline trimming cut 2 bases from V and 5 bases from J; bases unmatched to any gene: 4. Germline lookup yields CDR1 KGHSH and CDR2 LQKENI. CDR3 length: 14 amino acids. The CDR3 is CASSPGSGGNEQYV. CDR3 nucleotides: TGTGCCAGCTCACCAGGGAGCGGGGGGAACGAGCAGTACGTC.

V gene TRBV28 combines with J gene TRBJ1-5; TRBD1 matches 10 bases. V was clipped by 3 bases and J by 6 bases; unmatched bases: 5. Germline V gene sequence: CDR1 MDHEN, CDR2 SYDVKM. The CDR3 is made up of 15 amino acids. The chain's CDR3 is CASSLGTGVIQPQHF. The CDR3 bases are TGTGCCAGCAGTTTGGGGACAGGGGTGATTCAGCCCCAGCATTTT.

The chain uses TRBV5-4 and TRBJ1-1, with a tentative D call TRBD1 (5 bases). The CDR3 consists of 14 residues. In germline, CDR1 is SGHNT, CDR2 YYREEE (reference sequence). The ends were cut back, 0 bases at V and 5 bases at J, with 11 bases in the middle. The CDR3 loop is CASSLVGGWTEAFF. The CDR3 region has the DNA TGTGCCAGCAGCTTGGTGGGGGGGTGGACTGAAGCTTTCTTT.

The chain joins TRBV4-2 to TRBJ1-5; D is perhaps TRBD1 (6 bases). V was trimmed by 1 base and J by 1 base, leaving 8 bases between them. The CDR3 runs to 15 residues. Germline V lookup: CDR1 LGHNA, CDR2 YNFKEQ. The CDR3, as DNA: TGTGCCAGCAGCCAAGGGACAGACAGCAATCAGCCCCAGCATTTT. As protein: CASSQGTDSNQPQHF.